These 14 T cell receptor beta chains share one sample of origin, sequenced in a study of blood T cells in healthy people across ages. For the second PCR, which ran for about 7 to 11 cycles, a sample-barcoded 5' primer and a J-beta primer mix were used. MiXCR, run by TCRdb on the 5' RACE reads, gives a single entry per CDR3 protein. This sample carries around 990,000 distinct CDR3 sequences, less than 25% of them seen once, and the ten largest clones take approximately 0.71%. The same data also contributed to another study, on T cells of mothers and their children.

Material: blood. Source of these receptors: a girl aged 2-9 years in good health.

This clonotype has only a few counts. Compared with germline, one end of the junction differs, possibly owing to a read error. This sequence joins TRBV4-3 and TRBJ2-5, with D perhaps TRBD1 (6 bases). Germline CDR1 and CDR2: LGHNA and YSLEER. The CDR3 runs 17 residues. The CDR3 bases are TGCGCCAGCAGCCAAGATGTACTAGGGACAAATCAAGGGACCCAGTACTTC. This encodes CASSQDVLGTNQGTQYF.

This clonotype was seen a handful of times. V is TRBV20-1 and J is TRBJ2-5; D is unresolved. The last part of the DNA fits TRBJ2-7 better; the J call may be wrong. The CDR3 spans 12 residues. Per germline, CDR1 DFQATT and CDR2 SNEGSKA (reference sequence). DNA for the CDR3: TGCAGTGCCCCCACCGATGGCTACGAGCAGTACTTC. It encodes CSAPTDGYEQYF.

The V gene is TRBV7-2, the J gene TRBJ1-2; the D is unclear. The CDR3 runs 14 residues. Germline CDR1 and CDR2: SGHTA and FQGNSA. Trimming took 6 bases from V and 3 from J, leaving 14 bases between them. The CDR3 loop is CASRKTFGDYGYTF. As DNA, the CDR3 is TGTGCCAGCAGAAAAACATTCGGGGACTATGGCTACACCTTC.

This chain connects TRBV6-5 to TRBJ2-7; either TRBD1 or TRBD2 may supply D (5 bases each). Trimming removed 0 bases from V and 3 bases from J, with 18 bases in between. Germline assignment: CDR1 MNHEY and CDR2 SVGAGI. This CDR3 is built from 17 residues. DNA of the CDR3: TGTGCCAGCAGTTACTCGAGAGCGATGGGGGACCTCTACGAGCAGTACTTC. Its translation is CASSYSRAMGDLYEQYF.

V is TRBV15 and J is TRBJ2-7, with D possibly matching TRBD1 (6 bases). The CDR3 spans 14 residues. V was pared by 4 bases and J by 5 bases, with 15 bases between. Looked up from germline, CDR1 is LNHNV and CDR2 is YYDKDF (reference sequence). CDR3 loop: CATSTWDIHHEQYF. The CDR3, as DNA: TGTGCCACCAGCACTTGGGACATTCACCACGAGCAGTACTTC. Combining the CDR3 with reference TRBV15 and TRBJ2-7 gives the whole variable domain DAMVIQNPRYQVTQFGKPVTLSCSQTLNHNVMYWYQQKSSQAPKLLFHYYDKDFNNEADTPDNFQSRRPNTSFCFLDIRSPGLGDTAMYLCATSTWDIHHEQYFGPGTRLTVT.

In its sample, this clonotype was seen a few times. A junction end diverges from the germline sequence, so it may reflect a read error. The genes are TRBV6-2 or TRBV6-3 and TRBJ2-7; a weak D match, TRBD2 (6 bases). CDR1 is MNHEY, CDR2 SVGEGT, per germline. The CDR3 length is 16 residues. This chain's CDR3 is CASILGGITPSDEQYF. The CDR3 DNA follows: TGTGCCAGCATTCTCGGGGGTATAACCCCCTCCGACGAGCAGTACTTC.

The rearrangement uses TRBV7-2 and TRBJ2-5, with no clear D. This CDR3 is 15 amino acids long. Germline CDR1 SGHTA, CDR2 FQGNSA. V was pared by 2 bases and J by 2 bases, with 12 bases between. The CDR3 DNA sequence: TGTGCCAGCAGCTTAAACGGTATAAAACAAGAGACCCAGTACTTC. This codes for CASSLNGIKQETQYF. Using reference TRBV7-2 and TRBJ2-5 for the parts outside the CDR3, the full variable domain is GAGVSQSPSNKVTEKGKDVELRCDPISGHTALYWYRQSLGQGLEFLIYFQGNSAPDKSGLPSDRFSAERTGGSVSTLTIQRTQQEDSAVYLCASSLNGIKQETQYFGPGTRLLVL.

Points on this clonotype: An end of the junction does not agree with germline; a read error may underlie this. The chain recombines TRBV7-9 with TRBJ2-1; no definite D call. Germline V gene sequence: CDR1 SEHNR, CDR2 FQNEAQ (reference sequence). The CDR3 totals 13 residues. Written as DNA, the CDR3 is TGTGCCAACAGCTTAATCCAGCGTGGTGAGCAGTTCTTC. Its protein is CANSLIQRGEQFF. The whole variable domain, filled in from reference TRBV7-9 and TRBJ2-1, reads DTGVSQNPRHKITKRGQNVTFRCDPISEHNRLYWYRQTLGQGPEFLTYFQNEAQLEKSRLLSDRFSAERPKGSFSTLEIQRTEQGDSAMYLCANSLIQRGEQFFGPGTRLTVL.

The chain couples TRBV29-1 to TRBJ2-1; D not certain. CDR3 size: 14 residues. Germline V gene sequence: CDR1 SQVTM, CDR2 ANQGSEA. The V end was cut by 6 bases, the J end by 0 bases, with 12 bases between. The CDR3: CSVVSVSSYNEQFF. CDR3 in DNA: TGCAGCGTGGTAAGCGTAAGCTCCTACAATGAGCAGTTCTTC.

This clonotype was seen more than once but under ten times. This chain uses TRBV28 with TRBJ2-7, with 8 bases identical to TRBD2. J lost 4 bases, V lost 2 bases, and 7 bases had no gene match. CDR1 is MDHEN and CDR2 is SYDVKM in the germline V gene. The CDR3 sequence is 15 residues long. The DNA for the CDR3 is TGTGCCAGCAGTTTACAGCGGGAGCTTCGATACGAGCAGTACTTC. It translates to CASSLQRELRYEQYF.

The chain combines TRBV12-3 or TRBV12-4 with TRBJ2-1; D perhaps matches TRBD2 (6 bases). The CDR3 loop spans 14 amino acids. Trimming cost V 6 bases and J 10 bases, with 19 bases left between them. CDR3 sequence (DNA): TGTGCCAGCAGACCTGGTGGGACTGCCGTCGAGCAGTTCTTC. It specifies CASRPGGTAVEQFF.

This clonotype was detected ten times or more. CDR3 bases: TGTGCCAGCAGCTTGACAGGGGGGTCACCCCTCCACTTT. It yields the protein CASSLTGGSPLHF. V usage is TRBV5-6 and J usage is TRBJ1-6, with 8 bases that match TRBD1. The junction had 1 base not matched to a gene; V was cut back by 1 base and J by 10 bases. The CDR3 consists of 13 residues. CDR1 SGHDT and CDR2 YYEEEE come from the germline V gene. The variable domain in full, with the rest retrieved from reference TRBV5-6 and TRBJ1-6, is DAGVTQSPTHLIKTRGQQVTLRCSPKSGHDTVSWYQQALGQGPQFIFQYYEEEERQRGNFPDRFSGHQFPNYSSELNVNALLLGDSALYLCASSLTGGSPLHFGNGTRLTVT.

This clonotype was detected only a few times. The chain links TRBV11-3 to TRBJ2-5; unclear D gene. Trimming left V 3 bases short and J 3 bases short, with 11 bases between. The CDR3 has 14 amino acids. Germline V gene lookup returns CDR1 SGHNT and CDR2 YENEEA. This CDR3 is CASSLRMGKETQYF. In nucleotides, the CDR3 is TGTGCCAGCAGCTTGCGCATGGGGAAAGAGACCCAGTACTTC. The full variable domain, its missing parts supplied by reference TRBV11-3 and TRBJ2-5, is EAGVVQSPRYKIIEKKQPVAFWCNPISGHNTLYWYLQNLGQGPELLIRYENEEAVDDSQLPKDRFSAERLKGVDSTLKIQPAELGDSAVYLCASSLRMGKETQYFGPGTRLLVL.

This chain joins TRBV3-1 and TRBJ2-3, with TRBD2 identical over 7 bases. V was pared by 1 base and J by 0 bases, with 7 bases of the junction left unmatched. This CDR3 has 17 amino acids. The germline V gene has CDR1 LGHDT and CDR2 YNNKEL (reference sequence). The CDR3 is CASSQVRDYLSTDTQYF. The DNA for the CDR3 is TGTGCCAGCAGCCAAGTAAGGGACTACCTTAGCACAGATACGCAGTATTTT.